The 18 T cell receptor beta chains presented below share a single source sample, sequenced in a study of blood T cell repertoires in COVID-19. Generated by immunoSEQ multiplex PCR, the TCRdb table keeps only in-frame clones and is missing some. The sample has 97,000 or so clones, 92% seen once. The specimen sequenced was peripheral blood. These receptors were taken from a woman between 50 and 59 years old with COVID-19, enrolled during active disease.

V and J are TRBV19 and TRBJ2-3; 9 nucleotides match TRBD2. Germline V gene sequence: CDR1 LNHDA, CDR2 SQIVND (reference sequence). CDR3 length: 15 residues. V was pared by 6 bases and J by 5 bases, with 9 bases of the junction left unmatched. CDR3 sequence (DNA): TGTGCCAGTAGAAAACCGGGACTAGCAGGAGATACGCAGTATTTT. Protein: CASRKPGLAGDTQYF. Supplemented by reference TRBV19 and TRBJ2-3, the full variable domain reads DGGITQSPKYLFRKEGQNVTLSCEQNLNHDAMYWYRQDPGQGLRLIYYSQIVNDFQKGDIAEGYSVSREKKESFPLTVTSAQKNPTAFYLCASRKPGLAGDTQYFGPGTRLTVL.

This clone was observed a single time. This chain uses TRBV21-1 with TRBJ1-2; the tabulated D call, TRBD1, remains unverified against the DNA. TRBV21-1 is tagged as a pseudogene. The CDR3 length is 13 residues. The CDR3 DNA is TGTGCCAGCAGTGTAAAAAGGACAGTTCTTTCCACCTTC. Translated, it gives CASSVKRTVLSTF.

Written as DNA, the CDR3 is TGTGCCAGTATAGAACAGGGGGCGCCTAATCAGCCCCAGCATTTT. Translated, it gives CASIEQGAPNQPQHF. The chain uses TRBV19 and TRBJ1-5; 9 positions agree with TRBD1. The CDR3 contains 15 residues. V shed 7 bases, J shed 4 bases, and the junction held 8 bases outside the gene matches. CDR1 and CDR2 from the germline V gene are LNHDA and SQIVND (reference sequence).

This chain connects TRBV9 to TRBJ1-1; tentative D call: TRBD1 (5 bases). V shed 3 bases and J shed 0 bases, with 12 bases lying between them. The germline V gene has CDR1 SGDLS and CDR2 YYNGEE. This CDR3 contains 15 residues. The DNA for the CDR3 is TGTGCCAGCAGCGCCCTCGGGGGGTTGAACACTGAAGCTTTCTTT. Translation gives CASSALGGLNTEAFF.

J is TRBJ1-1 and V is TRBV6-2 or TRBV6-3; 7 bases map to TRBD1. The CDR3 has 14 amino acids. CDR1 is MNHEY and CDR2 is SVGEGT in the germline V gene. J gave up 4 bases and V 6 bases, and 8 bases lay outside the gene matches. The CDR3 coding sequence is TGTGCCAGCAGCCCCACAGGGGTCGGCACTGAAGCTTTCTTT. Its protein product is CASSPTGVGTEAFF.

The chain is built from TRBV9 and TRBJ2-5; 11 bases map to TRBD2. Trimming at V came to 7 bases and at J to 5 bases, leaving 10 bases not matched to a gene. The germline CDR1 and CDR2 sequences are SGDLS and YYNGEE. This CDR3 region has 15 residues. The CDR3 sequence is CASARGTSGWETQYF. The DNA of the CDR3 is TGTGCCAGCGCGAGGGGGACTAGCGGTTGGGAGACCCAGTACTTC.

The CDR3 spells CASSPGSRGNEKLFF. CDR3 DNA sequence: TGCGCCAGCAGCCCCGGAAGTCGGGGTAATGAAAAACTGTTTTTT. This chain links TRBV5-1 with TRBJ1-4; D uncertain. CDR1 is SGHRS and CDR2 is YFSETQ in the germline V gene. V was pared by 4 bases and J by 4 bases, with 14 bases between. The CDR3 runs 15 residues.

This chain connects TRBV6-4 to TRBJ2-1; 13 bases match TRBD2. Germline V gives CDR1 MRHNA, CDR2 SNTAGT. This CDR3 has 20 amino acids. V shed 5 bases and J 0 bases; nucleotides not matched to a gene: 13. CDR3 region: CASSPWTSGGLPSSYNEQFF. The CDR3 DNA reads TGTGCCAGCAGTCCCTGGACTAGCGGGGGCCTTCCCAGCTCCTACAATGAGCAGTTCTTC.

The chain joins TRBV3-1 (or the pseudogene TRBV3-2) to TRBJ1-2; D gene ambiguous. This CDR3 region has 13 residues. Trimming stripped 4 bases from V and 4 bases from J, with 10 bases between. CDR1 LGHDT and CDR2 YNNKEL come from the germline V gene (reference sequence). The CDR3 nucleotides are TGTGCCAGCAGCCTCGGGGTCTCCTATGGCTACACCTTC. This sequence encodes CASSLGVSYGYTF.

The chain joins TRBV5-4 to TRBJ2-5, with 9 bases identical to TRBD2. J gave up 4 bases and V 2 bases, and 6 bases lay outside the gene matches. The CDR3 is 15 amino acids. Germline CDR1 is SGHNT and CDR2 is YYREEE (reference sequence). The CDR3 protein is CASSLGSLAGETQYF. DNA for the CDR3: TGTGCCAGCAGCTTAGGCTCACTAGCGGGAGAGACCCAGTACTTC.

This clone has a handful of counts. The chain carries TRBV5-4 and TRBJ1-2; 8 nucleotides agree with TRBD1. In germline, CDR1 is SGHNT, CDR2 YYREEE (reference sequence). This CDR3 is 14 amino acids long. After removal of 0 bases from V and 6 bases from J, the junction contained 4 bases not matched to a gene. The DNA of the CDR3 is TGTGCCAGCAGCTTGGATGCAGGGGGCCATGGCTACACCTTC. Amino acid sequence: CASSLDAGGHGYTF.

The gene calls are TRBV23-1 and TRBJ2-7; 7 nucleotides align to TRBD2. TRBV23-1 belongs to the ORF category, with a function that is uncertain. This CDR3 comprises 17 residues. The ends lost 5 bases at V and 0 bases at J; junction bases unmatched: 13. CDR3 DNA sequence: TGCGCCAGCAGTAAAGGGAGGGCAGTAAGAAGCTCCTACGAGCAGTACTTC. This gives the protein CASSKGRAVRSSYEQYF.

The J gene is TRBJ1-2, the V gene TRBV30; 7 nucleotides line up with TRBD1. The CDR3 totals 14 residues. V lost 0 bases to trimming and J lost 5 bases; unmatched junction nucleotides: 6. Germline loops: CDR1 GTSNPN, CDR2 SVGIG (reference sequence). DNA of the CDR3: TGTGCCTGGAGTGTAAGGCAGGGGGTTTATGGCTACACCTTC. Translated: CAWSVRQGVYGYTF.

The chain links TRBV5-1 to TRBJ1-2; no firm D call. The CDR3 spans 14 residues. Trimming shortened V by 4 bases and J by 1 base, and 11 bases separated the two germline ends. Germline V gene sequence: CDR1 SGHRS, CDR2 YFSETQ. The CDR3 sequence is CASSLDGGNYGYTF. CDR3 sequence (DNA): TGCGCCAGCAGCCTGGACGGCGGTAACTATGGCTACACCTTC.

The chain carries TRBV10-3 and TRBJ2-5; the match to TRBD2 covers 7 bases. Germline V gene data show CDR1 as ENHRY and CDR2 as SYGVKD. With V trimmed by 4 bases and J by 3 bases, 11 bases remained unmatched. The CDR3 sequence is 16 residues long. The CDR3, as DNA: TGTGCCATCAGTGTGACTAGCCCCGACTTAGAAGAGACCCAGTACTTC. Protein sequence: CAISVTSPDLEETQYF.

The CDR3 loop reads CASSLGGVAETQYF. In nucleotides, the CDR3 is TGTGCCAGCAGCTTGGGCGGGGTCGCGGAGACCCAGTACTTC. V gene TRBV7-2 combines with J gene TRBJ2-5, with a possible D match to TRBD2 (6 bases). Deletions cut 3 bases from V and 5 bases from J, with 13 bases between. This CDR3 comprises 14 residues. The germline V gene encodes CDR1 SGHTA and CDR2 FQGNSA.

The chain couples TRBV18 to TRBJ2-3; 11 nucleotides agree with TRBD2. The junction had 4 bases not matched to a gene; V was cut back by 4 bases and J by 4 bases. The CDR3 is 15 amino acids. Germline V lookup: CDR1 KGHSH, CDR2 LQKENI. The CDR3 DNA follows: TGTGCCAGCTCACGCCCTAGCGGGGGGTCAGATACGCAGTATTTT. Translating gives CASSRPSGGSDTQYF.

CDR3 protein: CASSQPGTEAFF. CDR3 sequence (DNA): TGCGCCAGCAGCCAGCCGGGGACTGAAGCTTTCTTT. The V gene is TRBV10-1, the J gene TRBJ1-1; unclear D gene. CDR1 and CDR2 (germline): WNHNN, SYGVQD (reference sequence). This CDR3 is built from 12 residues. The V end was cut by 6 bases, the J end by 5 bases, with 10 bases between.